This T cell receptor beta chain originates from a study of beta chain features in type 1 diabetes. Study results and limitations: Type 1 diabetes patients had TCRB CDR3s that were shorter (moderately but significantly so) in all four CD4+ subsets.

Isolated RNA was reverse transcribed in full, so expressed TCRB transcripts were sequenced. Data came from immunoSEQ multiplex PCR; TCRdb stores just in-frame clones and leaves some out. The profile shows about 340,000 clones, approximately 12% of them singletons. CDR1 is SGHRS, CDR2 YFSETQ, per germline. J was trimmed by 6 bases and V by 4 bases; bases with no gene match: 13. The CDR3 contains 16 residues. A word on this clone: As yet, its antigen is unknown.

The material sequenced was naive CD4+ T cells from blood. The receptor's source is a woman aged 18-29 years with type 1 diabetes. The J gene is TRBJ2-1, the V gene TRBV5-1, with TRBD2 matching 7 bases. The CDR3 loop is CASSPGVLAEVNEQFF. The CDR3 nucleotides read TGCGCCAGCAGCCCCGGGGTCCTAGCGGAAGTCAATGAGCAGTTCTTC.